These 12 T cell receptor beta chains came from one sample sequenced in a study of blood T cell repertoires in COVID-19. The data were produced by immunoSEQ multiplex PCR, yet TCRdb's version contains in-frame clones alone and is incomplete. Of roughly 300,000 clones detected, 90% appear once; the ten largest clones hold 6.5% to 8%. The sequenced sample was peripheral blood. The receptor set was obtained from a woman under 40 with COVID-19, enrolled during active disease.

This chain uses TRBV16 with TRBJ1-2; perhaps TRBD1 as D (5 bases). CDR3 length: 12 amino acids. Trimming pared 0 bases from V and 7 bases from J, leaving 6 bases between. Germline CDR1 KGHSY, CDR2 FQNENV. CDR3 region: CASSQSGGGYTF. CDR3 in DNA: TGTGCCAGCAGCCAATCGGGGGGTGGCTACACCTTC.

The V gene is TRBV21-1, the J gene TRBJ2-2; TRBD2 reflects the table's D call only, with no check against the DNA. TRBV21-1 is termed a pseudogene. This CDR3 has 16 residues. The CDR3 region has the DNA TGTGCCACCCTAGGACTAGCGGGGGGAGGAGGCGGGGAGCTGTTTTTT. This translates into CATLGLAGGGGGELFF.

The V and J genes are TRBV4-1 and TRBJ1-1; TRBD1 matches 9 bases. The CDR3 runs to 15 residues. Germline CDR1 and CDR2: MGHRA and YSYEKL. V trimming: 4 bases; J trimming: 3 bases; junction bases outside the gene matches: 6. In DNA, the CDR3 is TGCGCCAGCAGCCCACAGGGGGCGCGTGACACTGAAGCTTTCTTT. It yields the protein CASSPQGARDTEAFF.

The rearrangement joins TRBV18 to TRBJ2-5, with D tentatively TRBD2 (6 bases). Germline V gene lookup returns CDR1 KGHSH and CDR2 LQKENI. The V gene lost 1 base and the J gene lost 7 bases, with 16 bases spanning the gap. The CDR3 covers 15 residues. The CDR3 protein is CASSPLTREWATQYF. Here the CDR3 DNA reads TGTGCCAGCTCACCACTCACACGGGAGTGGGCGACCCAGTACTTC.

The V gene is TRBV27, the J gene TRBJ2-2, with TRBD1 identical over 8 bases. CDR3 size: 19 residues. V dropped 1 base and J dropped 2; count of bases not matched to a gene: 12. The germline V gene encodes CDR1 MNHEY and CDR2 SMNVEV (reference sequence). Here the CDR3 DNA reads TGTGCCAGCAGTTTATTCCGAAGACAGGGGACCCTTAACACCGGGGAGCTGTTTTTT. Its translation: CASSLFRRQGTLNTGELFF.

The chain is built from TRBV6-5 and TRBJ1-2; D gene ambiguous. In germline, CDR1 is MNHEY, CDR2 SVGAGI. Between the trimmed V and J ends, which lost 5 bases and 7 bases, there was a span of 14 bases. This CDR3 is 13 amino acids long. The CDR3 here is CASSRAEGSGYTF. CDR3 in DNA: TGTGCCAGCAGTCGAGCCGAGGGATCTGGCTACACCTTC.

The rearrangement links TRBV19 to TRBJ2-2; possibly TRBD2 for D (6 bases). Germline CDR1 LNHDA, CDR2 SQIVND (reference sequence). The CDR3 sequence is 16 residues long. V lost 5 bases and J 1 base, leaving 14 bases between the germline ends. Here the CDR3 reads CASSFVRGVNTGELFF. Written as DNA, the CDR3 is TGTGCCAGTAGTTTCGTGCGCGGGGTGAACACCGGGGAGCTGTTTTTT.

The chain is built from TRBV19 and TRBJ1-5, with D unresolved. V was pared by 5 bases and J by 3 bases, with 11 bases between. Germline loops: CDR1 LNHDA, CDR2 SQIVND (reference sequence). The CDR3 is made up of 14 amino acids. The CDR3 loop reads CASSSGSDNQPQHF. Written as DNA, the CDR3 is TGTGCCAGTAGTTCCGGGAGTGACAATCAGCCCCAGCATTTT.

V and J are TRBV24-1 and TRBJ1-5, with 8 bases fitting TRBD1. The CDR3 spans 16 residues. V shed 3 bases and J 3 bases; nucleotides not matched to a gene: 6. Germline V CDR1 and CDR2: KGHDR, SFDVKD. Here the CDR3 reads CATSDATGAVNQPQHF. DNA of the CDR3: TGTGCCACCAGTGATGCGACAGGGGCCGTCAATCAGCCCCAGCATTTT.

This chain connects TRBV23-1 to TRBJ2-5; 7 bases fit TRBD2. TRBV23-1 is treated as an ORF (open reading frame) with a function not yet certain. With 0 bases clipped from V and 2 bases from J, the junction kept 3 bases outside the gene matches. The CDR3 loop spans 15 amino acids. The CDR3 region is CASSQSGAGQETQYF. The CDR3 DNA is TGCGCCAGCAGTCAATCGGGAGCGGGACAAGAGACCCAGTACTTC.

This chain connects TRBV7-8 to TRBJ2-5; 7 positions match TRBD2. Germline CDR1 is SGHVS and CDR2 is FQNEAQ. V was pared by 2 bases and J by 10 bases, with 10 bases of the junction left unmatched. The CDR3 consists of 14 residues. The CDR3 loop reads CASSLSAGTGGQYF. The CDR3 DNA reads TGTGCCAGCAGCTTAAGCGCGGGAACGGGGGGCCAGTACTTC.

A note on this clone: The sample holds other DNA sequences that translate to the same CDR3. The V gene is TRBV6-5, the J gene TRBJ1-5; D remains unclear. V lost 8 bases to trimming and J lost 2 bases, with 10 bases between them. CDR1 is MNHEY and CDR2 is SVGAGI in the germline V gene. This CDR3 is built from 13 residues. The CDR3 spells CASSPRGNQPQHF. In DNA form, the CDR3 reads TGTGCCAGCTCTCCGAGGGGCAATCAGCCCCAGCATTTT.